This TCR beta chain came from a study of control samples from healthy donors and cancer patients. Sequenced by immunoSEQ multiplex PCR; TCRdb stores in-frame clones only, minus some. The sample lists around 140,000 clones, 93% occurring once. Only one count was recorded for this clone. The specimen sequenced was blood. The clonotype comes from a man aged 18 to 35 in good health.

CDR3 protein: CASKGFGTVENTEAFF. The CDR3 DNA reads as TGTGCCAGCAAGGGCTTCGGGACGGTTGAGAACACTGAAGCTTTCTTT. The rearrangement joins TRBV6-6 to TRBJ1-1; D perhaps matches TRBD1 (5 bases). CDR1 is MNHNY, CDR2 SVGAGI, per germline (reference sequence). The CDR3 covers 16 residues. Trimming stripped 7 bases from V and 1 base from J, with 19 bases between.